One and the same sample provided the 18 T cell receptor beta chains below, sequenced in a study of T-cell memory formation after mild COVID-19. TCRdb processed the 5' RACE reads anew with MiXCR; each CDR3 protein has one entry. There are 140,000 or so distinct CDR3 sequences in the sample; about 6.1% occur only once, and roughly 1.9% lies in the top ten. Source material: PBMCs or a T cell subset sorted from them (not recorded which). These receptors were obtained from an adult woman who had mild COVID-19 (a few samples of this study predate the infection). Cell type and time point are not known.

In its sample, this clonotype was seen many times. The chain's CDR3 is CAISESGGVHEQYF. The CDR3 DNA reads TGTGCCATCAGTGAGTCGGGGGGGGTCCACGAGCAGTACTTC. J is TRBJ2-7 and V is TRBV10-3, with 7 bases that match TRBD2. V trimming: 0 bases; J trimming: 5 bases; junction bases outside the gene matches: 4. Germline CDR1 ENHRY, CDR2 SYGVKD. The length of the CDR3 is 14 residues.

This clonotype appeared many times. This chain connects TRBV7-9 to TRBJ2-7; 7 bases line up with TRBD1. The V and J ends lost 2 bases and 5 bases, in that order; junction bases with no gene match: 6. The CDR3 sequence is 14 residues long. Germline values: CDR1 SEHNR, CDR2 FQNEAQ (reference sequence). This chain's CDR3 is CASSLPDRSDEQYF. CDR3 nucleotides: TGTGCCAGCAGCTTACCGGACAGGAGCGACGAGCAGTACTTC. The complete variable domain, with remaining parts taken from reference TRBV7-9 and TRBJ2-7, reads DTGVSQNPRHKITKRGQNVTFRCDPISEHNRLYWYRQTLGQGPEFLTYFQNEAQLEKSRLLSDRFSAERPKGSFSTLEIQRTEQGDSAMYLCASSLPDRSDEQYFGPGTRLTVT.

This clonotype was seen many times. The chain carries TRBV20-1 and TRBJ1-6; tentative D call: TRBD1 (6 bases). The CDR3 is 14 amino acids. Deletions cut 4 bases from V and 9 bases from J, with 16 bases between. The germline gives CDR1 DFQATT, CDR2 SNEGSKA (reference sequence). CDR3 protein: CSATGVELRSPLHF. The DNA for the CDR3 is TGCAGTGCTACAGGGGTAGAGTTGCGTTCACCCCTCCACTTT.

In this sample, this clonotype turned up many times. The chain links TRBV5-1 to TRBJ1-2; D is perhaps TRBD1 (5 bases). Looked up from germline, CDR1 is SGHRS and CDR2 is YFSETQ. The CDR3 runs 14 residues. Trimming removed 0 bases at V and 4 bases at J, with 10 bases between. The CDR3 DNA is TGCGCCAGCAGCTTGGTTGTGGGGGGCTATGGCTACACCTTC. It yields the protein CASSLVVGGYGYTF.

This clonotype was seen at least ten times. This chain joins TRBV7-2 and TRBJ1-2; D ambiguous. The germline V and J ends were trimmed by 1 base and 5 bases, with 14 bases remaining between them. The germline CDR1 and CDR2 sequences are SGHTA and FQGNSA. CDR3 size: 15 residues. The CDR3 loop reads CASSLGSTYRYGYTF. Here the CDR3 DNA reads TGTGCCAGCAGCTTAGGATCTACGTATCGATATGGCTACACCTTC.

CDR3 in amino acids: CASRPRAGPLHF. CDR3 DNA sequence: TGTGCCAGCAGACCCAGGGCTGGGCCCCTCCACTTT. V usage is TRBV12-3 or TRBV12-4 and J usage is TRBJ1-6, with D possibly TRBD1 on 5 matching bases. V dropped 6 bases and J dropped 13 bases, with 13 bases sitting between them. This CDR3 comprises 12 residues.

This clonotype came up a few times. The chain is built from TRBV7-9 and TRBJ2-1; D may be TRBD2 (5 bases). CDR3 length: 14 residues. With 4 bases removed from V and 6 bases from J, the gap between germline ends came to 13 bases. Germline V gene data show CDR1 as SEHNR and CDR2 as FQNEAQ (reference sequence). Here the CDR3 DNA reads TGTGCCAGCAGCTCAATGAGAGGGCCCAATGAGCAGTTCTTC. This translates into CASSSMRGPNEQFF.

This clonotype turned up a few times. This chain connects TRBV7-2 to TRBJ1-5, with a possible D match to TRBD1 (6 bases). The CDR3 is 14 amino acids. Germline CDR1 reads SGHTA; CDR2 reads FQGNSA. Trimming removed 5 bases from V and 7 bases from J, with 15 bases in between. The CDR3 coding sequence is TGTGCCAGCAGCGTAAGCAGGGGTTACCAGCCCCAGCATTTT. Protein sequence: CASSVSRGYQPQHF.

Only a few counts were recorded for this clonotype. The rearrangement links TRBV7-3 to TRBJ1-2, with D possibly matching TRBD1 (6 bases). This CDR3 comprises 15 residues. CDR1 and CDR2 (germline): SGHTA, FQGTGA. V was clipped by 3 bases and J by 0 bases, with 11 bases between them. CDR3 region: CASSFRDTTNYGYTF. DNA of the CDR3: TGTGCCAGCAGCTTCCGGGACACAACTAACTATGGCTACACCTTC.

This clonotype occurred many times. This chain uses TRBV4-2 with TRBJ2-3; 11 positions match TRBD2. The CDR3 has 18 amino acids. V was clipped by 0 bases and J by 5 bases; unmatched bases: 10. In germline, CDR1 is LGHNA, CDR2 YNFKEQ. CDR3 in DNA: TGTGCCAGCAGCCAAGACTTAGCGGGGGGGCCGCGGGAAGATACGCAGTATTTT. Its translation: CASSQDLAGGPREDTQYF.

This clonotype was detected only a few times. The V call is TRBV2, the J call TRBJ1-1, with 8 bases aligning to TRBD1. Germline assignment: CDR1 SNHLY and CDR2 FYNNEI. V was clipped by 6 bases and J by 1 base; unmatched bases: 4. There are 14 residues in the CDR3. The DNA for the CDR3 is TGTGCCAGCAGGGCGGGACAGGCGAACACTGAAGCTTTCTTT. It specifies CASRAGQANTEAFF.

This clonotype occurred a few times. The chain has TRBV3-1 and TRBJ1-2; D ambiguous. The CDR3 runs 11 residues. Germline V gene lookup returns CDR1 LGHDT and CDR2 YNNKEL (reference sequence). With 3 bases removed from V and 4 bases from J, the gap between germline ends came to 3 bases. The CDR3 loop is CASSQFYGYTF. DNA of the CDR3: TGTGCCAGCAGCCAGTTCTATGGCTACACCTTC. Filled out from reference TRBV3-1 and TRBJ1-2, the complete variable domain reads DTAVSQTPKYLVTQMGNDKSIKCEQNLGHDTMYWYKQDSKKFLKIMFSYNNKELIINETVPNRFSPKSPDKAHLNLHINSLELGDSAVYFCASSQFYGYTFGSGTRLTVV.

This clonotype appeared many times. The chain employs TRBV12-3 or TRBV12-4 and TRBJ2-2; 11 positions agree with TRBD1. Unmatched junction bases numbered 10, after V lost 6 bases and J lost 7 bases. The CDR3 loop spans 16 amino acids. The CDR3: CASSLLDRGLGGELFF. CDR3 nucleotide sequence: TGTGCCAGCAGCCTACTGGACAGGGGGCTTGGCGGGGAGCTGTTTTTT.

This clonotype was observed at least ten times. This chain connects TRBV5-4 to TRBJ2-7, with D maybe TRBD1 (5 bases). V lost 4 bases and J lost 2, with 13 bases in between. This CDR3 has 14 amino acids. The germline V gene encodes CDR1 SGHNT and CDR2 YYREEE (reference sequence). DNA of the CDR3: TGTGCCAGCAGCATCAGGGCTTTCCCCTACGAGCAGTACTTC. Protein: CASSIRAFPYEQYF.

This clonotype was observed at least ten times. The V and J genes are TRBV29-1 and TRBJ2-7, with TRBD1 as a possible D gene (6 bases). Looked up from germline, CDR1 is SQVTM and CDR2 is ANQGSEA. The CDR3 is 15 amino acids. Deletions cut 6 bases from V and 0 bases from J, with 18 bases between. CDR3 region: CSVVLQGSRSYEQYF. CDR3 sequence (DNA): TGCAGCGTCGTTCTACAGGGATCTCGCTCCTACGAGCAGTACTTC.

The chain recombines TRBV7-9 with TRBJ2-1; TRBD2 might be the D (7 bases). CDR1 SEHNR and CDR2 FQNEAQ come from the germline V gene (reference sequence). The CDR3 has 15 amino acids. V was shortened by 0 bases and J by 5 bases, with 11 bases between the two germline ends. In DNA, the CDR3 is TGTGCCAGCAGCTTAGCTCGGGGGGCCGACAATGAGCAGTTCTTC. Translated, it gives CASSLARGADNEQFF.

A few counts support this clonotype. V gene TRBV11-2 combines with J gene TRBJ1-1, with TRBD1 as a possible D gene (6 bases). Germline values: CDR1 SGHAT, CDR2 FQNNGV. V lost 5 bases, J lost 1 base, and 14 bases lay in between. CDR3 length: 15 residues. The CDR3 reads CASSPRGFGNTEAFF. The CDR3 nucleotides read TGTGCCAGCAGCCCCAGGGGATTTGGGAACACTGAAGCTTTCTTT.

This clonotype was detected ten times or more. The V and J genes are TRBV6-1 and TRBJ1-2, with D perhaps matching TRBD1 (5 bases). The CDR3 has 13 amino acids. In germline, CDR1 is MNHNS, CDR2 SASEGT. V was cut by 11 bases and J by 2 bases, with 15 bases left in between. This CDR3 is CAGRDPGNYGYTF. CDR3 sequence (DNA): TGTGCCGGGAGGGACCCCGGGAACTATGGCTACACCTTC.